These T cell receptor beta chains were read from a single sample in a study of T-cell memory formation after mild COVID-19. MiXCR, run by TCRdb on the 5' RACE reads, gives a single entry per CDR3 protein. The profile shows hundreds of thousands of distinct CDR3 sequences, 15% to 20% of them singletons. Sequencing was carried out using PBMCs or a T cell subset sorted from them (not recorded which). These receptors were collected from an adult woman who had mild COVID-19 (a few samples of this study predate the infection). Cell type and time point are not known. Each CDR3 is given with its conserved first and last residue. A D gene is named only where the DNA matches it firmly. Expanded clones are given a class, and other clones once, few, many or no size at all.

clone size	J gene	V gene	D gene	CDR3 DNA	CDR3 protein
few	TRBJ1-1	TRBV29-1	NA	TGCAGCGTTCCCGAAGGGACAATGAACACTGAAGCTTTCTTT	CSVPEGTMNTEAFF
NA	TRBJ1-1	TRBV18	NA	TGTGCCAGCTCACCAGAAGGCACTGAAGCTTTCTTT	CASSPEGTEAFF
few	TRBJ2-1	TRBV5-1	NA	TGCGCCAGCAGCCCACAGGCGGCCGGAGCAATTGAGCAGTTCTTC	CASSPQAAGAIEQFF
NA	TRBJ2-7	TRBV4-1	NA	TGCGCCAGCAGCCAAGCGACAGCCGAGTACGAGCAGTACTTC	CASSQATAEYEQYF
few	TRBJ2-7	TRBV6-6	TRBD1	TGTGCCAGCAGTTACTCGACAGGGGGAATCTACGAGCAGTACTTC	CASSYSTGGIYEQYF
NA	TRBJ2-3	TRBV18	TRBD2	TGTGCCAGCTCCGGCGGGACTAGCGGGAGGAGGAGTACGCAGTATTTT	CASSGGTSGRRSTQYF
many	TRBJ2-2	TRBV5-5	NA	TGTGCCAGCACCAAGGACGGAAACACCGGGGAGCTGTTTTTT	CASTKDGNTGELFF
many	TRBJ1-4	TRBV2	TRBD1	TGTGCCAGCAGGGAGACAGGGCCACTTGAAAAACTGTTTTTT	CASRETGPLEKLFF
NA	TRBJ1-1	TRBV11-1	NA	TGTGCCAGCAGCTCCCGACCGGGGGGCACTGAAGCTTTCTTT	CASSSRPGGTEAFF
NA	TRBJ2-3	TRBV18	NA	TGTGCCAGCTCACCAATTTACCGACGGAGATCCAACACAGATACGCAGTATTTT	CASSPIYRRRSNTDTQYF
few	TRBJ2-7	TRBV28	NA	TGTGCCAGCAGTTTACTGCGGGACGAGCAGTACTTC	CASSLLRDEQYF
NA	TRBJ1-2	TRBV12-3/TRBV12-4	NA	TGTGCCAGCAGTTTTGAGGGTTTGGGCTATGGCTACACCTTC	CASSFEGLGYGYTF